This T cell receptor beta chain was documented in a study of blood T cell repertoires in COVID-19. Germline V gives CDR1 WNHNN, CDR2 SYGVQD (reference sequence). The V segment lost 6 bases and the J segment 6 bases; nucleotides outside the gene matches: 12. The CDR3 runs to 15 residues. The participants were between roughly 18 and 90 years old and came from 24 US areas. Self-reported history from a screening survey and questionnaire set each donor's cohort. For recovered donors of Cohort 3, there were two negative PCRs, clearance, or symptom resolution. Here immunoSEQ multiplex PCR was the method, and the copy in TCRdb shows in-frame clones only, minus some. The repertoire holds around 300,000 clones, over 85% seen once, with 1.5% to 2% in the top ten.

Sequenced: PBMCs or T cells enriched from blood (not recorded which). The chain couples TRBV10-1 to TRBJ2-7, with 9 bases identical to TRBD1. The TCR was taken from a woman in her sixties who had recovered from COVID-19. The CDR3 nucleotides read TGCGCCAGCAGATCCGGGACAGGGAGTCATGGCGAGCAGTACTTC. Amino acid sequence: CASRSGTGSHGEQYF.